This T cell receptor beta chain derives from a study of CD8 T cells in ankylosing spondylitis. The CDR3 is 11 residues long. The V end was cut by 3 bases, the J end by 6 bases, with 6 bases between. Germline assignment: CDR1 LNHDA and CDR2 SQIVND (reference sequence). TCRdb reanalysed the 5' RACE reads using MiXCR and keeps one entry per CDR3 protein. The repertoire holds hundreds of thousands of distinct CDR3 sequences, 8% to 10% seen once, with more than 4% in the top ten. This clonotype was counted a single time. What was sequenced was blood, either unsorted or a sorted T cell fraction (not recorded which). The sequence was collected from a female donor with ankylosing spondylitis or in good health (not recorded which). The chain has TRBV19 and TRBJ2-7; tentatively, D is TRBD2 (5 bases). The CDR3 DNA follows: TGTGCCAGTAGTATTGGGAGCGAGCAGTACTTC. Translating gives CASSIGSEQYF.